One TCR beta chain is described in this entry. Patients with stable or active relapsing-remitting disease, all of them treatment-naive, made up the multiple sclerosis controls. V lost 5 bases, J lost 5 bases, and 12 bases lay in between. The V gene's germline CDR1 is MNHNY and CDR2 SVGAGI (reference sequence). The CDR3 is 13 amino acids. RNA totalling about 0.45 to 1 ug underwent reverse transcription with random hexamers. An immunoSEQ multiplex PCR amplified TCR beta CDR3 over 54 Vbeta and 13 Jbeta. TCRdb fed the immunoSEQ multiplex PCR reads into MiXCR, producing one record per CDR3 protein. The sample has 150,000 to 200,000 distinct CDR3 sequences, under 95% seen once; the top ten hold approximately 0.09%. This entry belongs to a study of CD8 T cells in Susac syndrome.

The chain links TRBV6-6 to TRBJ1-1, with D possibly being TRBD1 (5 bases). The TCR was taken from a human donor with multiple sclerosis. Sequencing was done on a sample of CD4+ T cells from PBMCs. The CDR3 DNA reads TGTGCCAGCAGTCCCGGGACTGGGACTGAAGCTTTCTTT. The encoded protein is CASSPGTGTEAFF.